Below, 10 T cell receptor beta chains from the same sample are listed, as sequenced in a study of PD-1 blockade in classical Hodgkin lymphoma. Sequencing was performed with immunoSEQ multiplex PCR; in TCRdb, only in-frame clones are kept and a portion is missing. Here the sample spans about 25,000 clones, 91% being singletons. Time point of the sample: newly diagnosed, previously untreated cHL patient sample. Magnetic negative selection was used to purify CD4+ T cells from PBMCs that had been thawed. Sequenced sample: CD4+ T cells from blood. These receptors originate from a human donor with classical Hodgkin lymphoma.

The chain recombines TRBV6-5 with TRBJ2-1, with 7 positions matching TRBD1. The CDR3 extends over 13 amino acids. Germline V gives CDR1 MNHEY, CDR2 SVGAGI. V lost 9 bases, J lost 7 bases, and 9 bases stayed unmatched. Written as DNA, the CDR3 is TGTGCCAGTCGGACAGGTTTTGGTAATGAGCAGTTCTTC. Protein product: CASRTGFGNEQFF.

V and J are TRBV7-9 and TRBJ1-2, with 11 bases lining up with TRBD1. Germline trimming cut 1 base from V and 14 bases from J; bases unmatched to any gene: 9. The CDR3 extends over 14 amino acids. Looked up from germline, CDR1 is SEHNR and CDR2 is FQNEAQ (reference sequence). CDR3 bases: TGTGCCAGCAGCTTAGAACTGGACAGGGGGCGTGTGACCTTC. Amino acids: CASSLELDRGRVTF.

As concerns this clone: A junction boundary mismatches the germline segment, possibly from a read error. The V gene is TRBV4-1, the J gene TRBJ1-6; TRBD1 matches 8 bases. The CDR3 length is 19 residues. CDR1 and CDR2 (germline): MGHRA, YSYEKL. CDR3 amino acids: CASSQVAGQDSSYNSPLHF. The DNA of the CDR3 is TGCGCCAGCAGTCAAGTGGCGGGACAGGATAGCTCCTATAATTCACCCCTCCACTTT.

The rearrangement uses TRBV15 and TRBJ1-5; tentatively, D is TRBD1 (6 bases). This CDR3 spans 17 amino acids. V was shortened by 0 bases and J by 5 bases, with 17 bases between the two germline ends. The germline V gene has CDR1 LNHNV and CDR2 YYDKDF (reference sequence). The CDR3 nucleotides are TGTGCCACCAGCAGAGAACCCCATACAGGGCTGGATCAGCCCCAGCATTTT. Amino acids: CATSREPHTGLDQPQHF.

This chain connects TRBV19 to TRBJ1-2; TRBD1 aligns across 8 bases. The germline CDR1 and CDR2 sequences are LNHDA and SQIVND (reference sequence). CDR3 size: 14 residues. The trim removed 0 bases at V and 5 bases at J, leaving 2 bases unmatched. This chain's CDR3 is CASSIDGTGYGYTF. Here the CDR3 DNA reads TGTGCCAGTAGTATAGATGGGACAGGTTATGGCTACACCTTC.

Here the CDR3 reads CASSPSGHDYGYTF. The CDR3, as DNA: TGTGCCAGCAGTCCTTCCGGACATGACTATGGCTACACCTTC. This chain uses TRBV6-1 with TRBJ1-2; maybe TRBD1 (5 bases). This CDR3 has 14 residues. CDR1 and CDR2 from the germline V gene are MNHNS and SASEGT. Trimming shortened V by 5 bases and J by 3 bases, and 13 bases separated the two germline ends.

This chain connects TRBV19 to TRBJ1-2, with TRBD1 identical over 7 bases. The V segment lost 5 bases and the J segment 2 bases; nucleotides outside the gene matches: 11. This CDR3 is 16 amino acids long. CDR1 is LNHDA and CDR2 is SQIVND in the germline V gene (reference sequence). CDR3 in amino acids: CASSPLPGTVNYGYTF. CDR3 nucleotides: TGTGCCAGTAGTCCTCTACCCGGGACAGTCAACTATGGCTACACCTTC. Full variable domain (missing parts from reference TRBV19 and TRBJ1-2): DGGITQSPKYLFRKEGQNVTLSCEQNLNHDAMYWYRQDPGQGLRLIYYSQIVNDFQKGDIAEGYSVSREKKESFPLTVTSAQKNPTAFYLCASSPLPGTVNYGYTFGSGTRLTVV.

This sequence joins TRBV11-1 and TRBJ2-6; 9 bases fit TRBD1. The J segment lost 0 bases and the V segment lost 8 bases, leaving 11 bases of the junction unmatched. CDR1 and CDR2 from the germline V gene are SGHAT and FQDESV (reference sequence). This CDR3 is 18 amino acids long. CDR3 residues: CASGPGTGFTSGANVLTF. The CDR3 nucleotides read TGTGCCAGCGGCCCCGGGACAGGGTTTACCTCTGGGGCCAACGTCCTGACTTTC.

The gene calls are TRBV10-2 and TRBJ2-1, with 8 bases lining up with TRBD1. The CDR3 loop spans 14 amino acids. Germline CDR1 WSHSY, CDR2 SAAADI. The V and J ends lost 10 bases and 0 bases, in that order; junction bases with no gene match: 5. The CDR3 is CATRTGGSYNEQFF. The CDR3 DNA reads as TGCGCCACTCGTACAGGGGGCTCCTACAATGAGCAGTTCTTC.

This clone has just one count. The chain links TRBV9 to TRBJ1-3; no clear D. V lost 0 bases to trimming and J lost 4 bases, with 11 bases between them. This CDR3 spans 15 amino acids. The germline V gene encodes CDR1 SGDLS and CDR2 YYNGEE. CDR3 nucleotide sequence: TGTGCCAGCAGCGTAGATGGGGTGGTGGGAAACACCATATATTTT. It translates to CASSVDGVVGNTIYF.